This entry is about one T cell receptor (beta chain). Its antigen is undetermined. 13 Jbeta primers and 60 Vbeta primers were used for the PCR. Here immunoSEQ multiplex PCR was the method, and the copy in TCRdb shows in-frame clones only, minus some. The sample has roughly 90,000 clones, just under 90% seen once. The germline V gene encodes CDR1 SGHAT and CDR2 FQNNGV. Trimming stripped 5 bases from V and 3 bases from J, with 20 bases between. This CDR3 has 16 amino acids. Healthy people donating bone marrow made up the donors. The data are from a study of cytomegalovirus exposure and HLA in healthy donors. Turning to the study itself: Of a few hundred genotyped donors, 75% to 90% grouped in the Caucasian-associated ancestry cluster.

Findings and limits, study-wide: A missense DCLRE1C variant was associated with V- and J-gene trimming of TCR beta chains in a later analysis, and an independent cohort replicated the association.

The sample consisted of PBMCs. V is TRBV11-2 and J is TRBJ2-7, with D possibly TRBD2 on 7 matching bases. The receptor was isolated from a young man in good health and CMV-seronegative. CDR3 sequence reads: CASSTTRGAVYYEQYF. CDR3 nucleotide sequence: TGTGCCAGCAGCACCACCCGGGGGGCTGTATACTACGAGCAGTACTTC.